The 29 T cell receptor beta chains below all came from one sample that was sequenced in a study of molecular identifiers for immune sequencing clone quantification. TCRdb called the PCR reads again in MiXCR, with one record for every CDR3 protein. The profile covers about 640,000 distinct CDR3 sequences, with about 20% appearing a single time and 0.7% to 1% taken by the ten largest. Material: naive CD8+ T cells from blood, with Jurkat cell RNA spiked in. The subset here: FACS-sorted CD8+CD4-CCR7+CD45RA+ naive T cells. The receptors were sampled from a human donor in good health. Some libraries in this study had Jurkat cell RNA spiked in.

This clonotype was detected many times. This sequence joins TRBV20-1 and TRBJ2-3; D gene unclear. Germline V gene lookup returns CDR1 DFQATT and CDR2 SNEGSKA (reference sequence). The germline V and J ends were trimmed by 5 bases and 4 bases, with 13 bases remaining between them. The CDR3 is 13 amino acids. CDR3 DNA sequence: TGCAGTGCTGTCCTCGAGGTCGCAGATACGCAGTATTTT. Amino acids: CSAVLEVADTQYF.

This clonotype was counted at least ten times. V gene TRBV28 combines with J gene TRBJ1-4, with 10 bases fitting TRBD1. This CDR3 has 14 amino acids. Per the germline V gene, CDR1 is MDHEN and CDR2 is SYDVKM. The V and J ends lost 2 bases and 10 bases, in that order; junction bases with no gene match: 4. In nucleotides, the CDR3 is TGTGCCAGCAGTTTAGGGACAGGGGATGGAAAACTGTTTTTT. Protein product: CASSLGTGDGKLFF.

This clonotype was seen repeatedly, ten times or more. V gene TRBV28 combines with J gene TRBJ2-3; 12 bases agree with TRBD1. This CDR3 has 17 residues. Trimming cost V 3 bases and J 4 bases; bases outside gene matches: 8. Germline V gene sequence: CDR1 MDHEN, CDR2 SYDVKM. Written as DNA, the CDR3 is TGTGCCAGCAGTTTTGTTCCGGGACAGGGGGCACCAGATACGCAGTATTTT. It translates to CASSFVPGQGAPDTQYF.

This clonotype was seen many times. The V and J genes are TRBV20-1 and TRBJ2-3; D is perhaps TRBD1 or TRBD2 (7 bases each). The ends were cut back, 1 base at V and 4 bases at J, with 27 bases in the middle. Per the germline V gene, CDR1 is DFQATT and CDR2 is SNEGSKA (reference sequence). The length of the CDR3 is 19 residues. For the CDR3, the DNA is TGCAGTGCTAGAGCTCAGGGACAGACGTTAGCGGGCGGTTCAGATACGCAGTATTTT. Its protein is CSARAQGQTLAGGSDTQYF.

This clonotype was detected ten times or more. V and J are TRBV10-3 and TRBJ2-3, with 8 bases lining up with TRBD1. Germline trimming cut 5 bases from V and 2 bases from J; bases unmatched to any gene: 9. This CDR3 spans 16 amino acids. Per the germline V gene, CDR1 is ENHRY and CDR2 is SYGVKD. CDR3 nucleotide sequence: TGTGCCATCAGTTCTCCGGGACAGGAGAACACAGATACGCAGTATTTT. It yields the protein CAISSPGQENTDTQYF.

As for this clonotype: This sequence may be a read error, since a much larger clone differs from it by one base. The CDR3 end shows no conserved phenylalanine or tryptophan, and so a read error is likely. CDR3 bases: TGTGCCAGCAGCCCAGCAGCTCTGTTCTACGAGCAGTACTCC. Amino acid sequence: CASSPAALFYEQYS. This sequence joins TRBV7-9 and TRBJ2-7; no clear D. Germline loops: CDR1 SEHNR, CDR2 FQNEAQ (reference sequence). The CDR3 contains 14 residues. V shed 5 bases and J shed 3 bases, with 14 bases lying between them.

Details on this clonotype: It may be a read error: a sequence one base away is much more abundant. The rearrangement uses TRBV23-1 and TRBJ2-2; either TRBD1 or TRBD2 may fit D (6 bases each). TRBV23-1 is treated as an ORF (open reading frame) with a function not yet certain. This CDR3 region has 17 residues. Here the CDR3 DNA reads TGCGCCAGCAGTCAAAATTCGGGGGCGCAGGGCACCGGGGAGCCGTTTTTT. Amino acid sequence: CASSQNSGAQGTGEPFF.

This clonotype was recorded many times. V is TRBV7-9 and J is TRBJ2-3; TRBD2 matches 15 bases. V trimming: 1 base; J trimming: 5 bases; junction bases outside the gene matches: 4. The CDR3 contains 17 residues. CDR1 is SEHNR and CDR2 is FQNEAQ in the germline V gene (reference sequence). CDR3 protein: CASSLGLGLAGGDTQYF. CDR3 in DNA: TGTGCCAGCAGCTTAGGACTGGGACTAGCGGGAGGAGATACGCAGTATTTT.

In its sample, this clonotype was seen many times. The chain uses TRBV7-8 and TRBJ2-3, with no clear D. CDR1 SGHVS and CDR2 FQNEAQ come from the germline V gene. The CDR3 covers 15 residues. Trimming left V 5 bases short and J 0 bases short, with 12 bases between. CDR3 DNA sequence: TGTGCCAGCAGCGGAAAGATCGCTAGCACAGATACGCAGTATTTT. Protein sequence: CASSGKIASTDTQYF.

In this sample, this clonotype turned up a few times. The chain combines TRBV12-5 with TRBJ1-5, with D possibly matching TRBD1 (6 bases). Trimming pared 5 bases from V and 2 bases from J, leaving 16 bases between. The germline V gene has CDR1 LGHNT and CDR2 FRNRAP. CDR3 size: 16 residues. CDR3: CASGPPGAGGNQPQHF. The DNA for the CDR3 is TGTGCTAGTGGTCCACCCGGGGCAGGGGGCAATCAGCCCCAGCATTTT.

This clonotype has a count of ten or more. The gene calls are TRBV6-2 or TRBV6-3 and TRBJ1-1; D ambiguous. The germline V gene encodes CDR1 MNHEY and CDR2 SVGEGT. The CDR3 is made up of 14 amino acids. V was trimmed by 1 base and J by 1 base, leaving 7 bases between them. The CDR3 is CASSYFWENTEAFF. CDR3 sequence (DNA): TGTGCCAGCAGTTACTTTTGGGAGAACACTGAAGCTTTCTTT.

Many counts were recorded for this clonotype. The chain couples TRBV20-1 to TRBJ2-3, with 8 positions matching TRBD1. The CDR3 sequence is 17 residues long. Germline loops: CDR1 DFQATT, CDR2 SNEGSKA (reference sequence). With V trimmed by 3 bases and J by 0 bases, 11 bases remained unmatched. CDR3 sequence: CSASRDRSLSSTDTQYF. Here the CDR3 DNA reads TGCAGTGCTAGTAGGGACAGGTCGTTATCTAGCACAGATACGCAGTATTTT.

Comment on this clonotype: A read error may explain this, as a much larger clone is one base away. This chain uses TRBV30 with TRBJ1-1; D is unclear. The germline V and J ends were trimmed by 5 bases and 6 bases, with 16 bases remaining between them. CDR1 is GTSNPN and CDR2 is SVGIG in the germline V gene (reference sequence). The CDR3 contains 13 residues. The CDR3 reads CAWRASGWAEAFF. The CDR3 bases are TGTGCCTGGCGTGCCTCTGGTTGGGCTGAAGCTTTCTTT.

Many counts were recorded for this clonotype. The chain recombines TRBV20-1 with TRBJ1-2, with a possible D match to TRBD1 (6 bases). The CDR3 spans 16 residues. From germline, CDR1 is DFQATT and CDR2 SNEGSKA (reference sequence). V dropped 0 bases and J dropped 0 bases, with 14 bases sitting between them. The CDR3 bases are TGCAGTGCTAGAGACAGGGGAATAAACTCTAACTATGGCTACACCTTC. Protein product: CSARDRGINSNYGYTF.

This clonotype has ten or more counts. This chain uses TRBV11-1 with TRBJ2-3, with D perhaps TRBD1 (5 bases). CDR1 is SGHAT, CDR2 FQDESV, per germline (reference sequence). The V end lost 5 bases, the J end lost 2 bases, and 14 bases lay between the germline ends. There are 15 residues in the CDR3. The CDR3 region is CASSHRDSFTDTQYF. In nucleotides, the CDR3 is TGTGCCAGCAGCCACCGAGACAGCTTCACAGATACGCAGTATTTT.

This rearrangement joins TRBV27 to TRBJ2-2; 12 bases agree with TRBD2. The germline V gene encodes CDR1 MNHEY and CDR2 SMNVEV (reference sequence). The CDR3 is made up of 16 amino acids. Germline trimming cut 5 bases from V and 6 bases from J; bases unmatched to any gene: 7. Here the CDR3 DNA reads TGTGCCAGCAGTCCCCCGACTAGCGGGAGTCCCGGGGAGCTGTTTTTT. It specifies CASSPPTSGSPGELFF.

This clonotype was observed many times. The rearrangement joins TRBV6-2 or TRBV6-3 to TRBJ1-1; D perhaps matches TRBD1 (5 bases). Trimming shortened V by 6 bases and J by 3 bases, and 14 bases separated the two germline ends. The CDR3 consists of 14 residues. Germline loops: CDR1 MNHEY, CDR2 SVGEGT. CDR3 protein: CASREGTWDTEAFF. The CDR3 DNA sequence: TGTGCCAGCAGGGAAGGGACTTGGGACACTGAAGCTTTCTTT.

There are many counts of this clonotype. The chain joins TRBV6-5 to TRBJ2-3, with 7 bases that match TRBD2. The V segment lost 2 bases and the J segment 2 bases; nucleotides outside the gene matches: 1. CDR1 is MNHEY and CDR2 is SVGAGI in the germline V gene. The CDR3 covers 14 residues. The DNA for the CDR3 is TGTGCCAGCAGTTACGCGGGAGCCACAGATACGCAGTATTTT. This codes for CASSYAGATDTQYF.

This clonotype has a count of ten or more. The chain has TRBV7-9 and TRBJ2-7, with D unresolved. This CDR3 comprises 12 residues. V was shortened by 1 base and J by 5 bases, with 6 bases between the two germline ends. The V gene's germline CDR1 is SEHNR and CDR2 FQNEAQ (reference sequence). CDR3 sequence: CASSLGRNEQYF. Written as DNA, the CDR3 is TGTGCCAGCAGCTTAGGACGGAACGAGCAGTACTTC.

The gene calls are TRBV27 and TRBJ2-7; D call uncertain. CDR3 size: 15 residues. The ends were cut back, 3 bases at V and 2 bases at J, with 14 bases in the middle. Germline V CDR1 and CDR2: MNHEY, SMNVEV (reference sequence). The CDR3 nucleotides read TGTGCCAGCAGTTTGGTGGGCAGCAGACCCTACGAGCAGTACTTC. Translated: CASSLVGSRPYEQYF.

This clonotype was recorded many times. The genes are TRBV27 and TRBJ1-1, with D unclear. V was clipped by 4 bases and J by 8 bases, with 20 bases between them. CDR1 is MNHEY, CDR2 SMNVEV, per germline (reference sequence). This CDR3 is built from 15 residues. The CDR3 nucleotides are TGTGCCAGCAGTTCTATAGGACCGCTCCGAATAGAAGCTTTCTTT. Amino acids: CASSSIGPLRIEAFF.

This clonotype was seen ten or more times. The gene calls are TRBV30 and TRBJ1-1; D gene uncertain. Trimming stripped 0 bases from V and 4 bases from J, with 9 bases between. Germline V gives CDR1 GTSNPN, CDR2 SVGIG (reference sequence). There are 13 residues in the CDR3. The CDR3 DNA reads TGTGCCTGGAGTGTAGGTATTGGCACTGAAGCTTTCTTT. It translates to CAWSVGIGTEAFF.

This clonotype was recorded a few times. The chain joins TRBV30 to TRBJ1-1; D is undetermined. CDR1 and CDR2 (germline): GTSNPN, SVGIG (reference sequence). The ends were cut back, 3 bases at V and 0 bases at J, with 11 bases in the middle. This CDR3 is 14 amino acids long. The DNA for the CDR3 is TGTGCCTGGAGCGATTCGGCGTTGAACACTGAAGCTTTCTTT. Protein: CAWSDSALNTEAFF.

This clonotype was seen repeatedly, ten times or more. V gene TRBV6-5 combines with J gene TRBJ2-7; D ambiguous. Germline loops: CDR1 MNHEY, CDR2 SVGAGI. Trimming pared 7 bases from V and 1 base from J, leaving 14 bases between. The CDR3 consists of 14 residues. This CDR3 reads CASTDDPDSYEQYF. CDR3 nucleotide sequence: TGTGCCAGCACTGACGACCCGGATTCCTACGAGCAGTACTTC.

J is TRBJ2-2 and V is TRBV3-1; 8 bases align to TRBD2. The V gene's germline CDR1 is LGHDT and CDR2 YNNKEL (reference sequence). Trimming took 2 bases from V and 7 from J; bases not matched to a gene: 9. The CDR3 is 16 residues long. The CDR3 nucleotides are TGTGCCAGCAGCCAAACCGGGGGGGCTAAAGGCGGGGAGCTGTTTTTT. Protein: CASSQTGGAKGGELFF.

This chain uses TRBV11-2 with TRBJ2-5; possibly TRBD1 or TRBD2 for D (5 bases each). V was shortened by 1 base and J by 4 bases, with 16 bases between the two germline ends. The germline gives CDR1 SGHAT, CDR2 FQNNGV. The CDR3 length is 16 residues. CDR3 residues: CASSLGWQGGRETQYF. The DNA for the CDR3 is TGTGCCAGCAGCTTAGGGTGGCAGGGCGGGCGAGAGACCCAGTACTTC.

About this clonotype itself: This may be a read error: a much more frequent sequence differs by one nucleotide. J is TRBJ2-7 and V is TRBV4-1; D is uncertain. This CDR3 spans 17 amino acids. The V gene's germline CDR1 is MGHRA and CDR2 YSYEKL. The CDR3 nucleotides are TGCGCCAGCAGCCTCCTGGTTGGGGTAACCCCTGCCTACGAGCGGTACTTC. It specifies CASSLLVGVTPAYERYF.

This clonotype was seen many times. V is TRBV4-3 and J is TRBJ1-1; D ambiguous. CDR1 and CDR2 from the germline V gene are LGHNA and YSLEER. The CDR3 has 14 amino acids. V was trimmed by 0 bases and J by 0 bases, leaving 5 bases between them. The CDR3 region has the DNA TGCGCCAGCAGCCAAGACGACATGAACACTGAAGCTTTCTTT. Translating gives CASSQDDMNTEAFF.

In regard to this clonotype: Possible read error: a much larger clone is one base away. The chain links TRBV3-1 to TRBJ1-3; 7 bases fit TRBD1. The V gene's germline CDR1 is LGHDT and CDR2 YNNKEL (reference sequence). CDR3 size: 17 residues. The CDR3 DNA reads TGTGCCGGCAGCCACAGACAGGGACCTCTGAGAGGAAACACCATATATTTT. Translating gives CAGSHRQGPLRGNTIYF.